The clone carrying this T cell receptor (beta chain) was observed a handful of times. As yet, its antigen is unknown. A second 7 to 11 cycle PCR used barcoded and J-beta primers. One entry per CDR3 protein results from TCRdb running MiXCR on the 5' RACE reads. The repertoire holds 1.5 million to 2 million distinct CDR3 sequences, with more than 35% as singletons. This specimen comes from a study of blood T cells in healthy people across ages. Study observations and caveats: Long-lived donors exceeded aged donors in naive CD4+ cells and diversity.

Source material: blood. The source of this sequence is a human donor in good health.

CDR3 sequence (DNA): TGCGCCAGCAGCATCGACGACAGGGGATATGGCTACACCTTC. Translated, it gives CASSIDDRGYGYTF. The V gene is TRBV5-1, the J gene TRBJ1-2; 8 positions agree with TRBD1. J was trimmed by 5 bases and V by 4 bases; bases with no gene match: 7. Germline V gene lookup returns CDR1 SGHRS and CDR2 YFSETQ. The CDR3 sequence is 14 residues long.